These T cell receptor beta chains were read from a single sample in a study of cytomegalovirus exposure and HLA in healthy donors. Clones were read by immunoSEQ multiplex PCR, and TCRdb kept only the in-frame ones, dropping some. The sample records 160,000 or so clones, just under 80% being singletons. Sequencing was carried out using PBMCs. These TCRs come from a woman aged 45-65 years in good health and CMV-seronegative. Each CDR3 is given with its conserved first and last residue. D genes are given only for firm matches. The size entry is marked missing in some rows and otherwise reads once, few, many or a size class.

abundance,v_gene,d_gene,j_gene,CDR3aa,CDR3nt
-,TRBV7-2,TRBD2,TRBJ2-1,CASSRSGRSDNEQFF,TGTGCCAGCAGCCGTAGCGGGAGAAGCGACAATGAGCAGTTCTTC
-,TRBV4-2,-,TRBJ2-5,CASSQDRTEETQYF,TGTGCCAGCAGCCAAGATCGTACAGAAGAGACCCAGTACTTC
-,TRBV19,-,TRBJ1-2,CASSIAGSLLSYGYTF,TGTGCCAGTAGTATAGCGGGATCCCTCTTGTCCTATGGCTACACCTTC
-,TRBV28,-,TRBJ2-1,CASSLREYYNEQFF,TGTGCCAGCAGTTTGCGCGAGTACTACAATGAGCAGTTCTTC
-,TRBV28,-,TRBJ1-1,CASSFVQGTEAFF,TGTGCCAGCAGTTTCGTCCAGGGCACTGAAGCTTTCTTT
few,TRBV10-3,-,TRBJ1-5,CAISEEKGQGNQPQHF,TGTGCCATCAGTGAGGAAAAGGGTCAGGGGAATCAGCCCCAGCATTTT
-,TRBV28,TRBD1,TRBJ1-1,CASSALGQEAFF,TGTGCCAGCAGTGCCCTGGGACAGGAAGCTTTCTTT
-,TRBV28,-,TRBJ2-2,CASRYRAQDTGELFF,TGTGCCAGCAGGTACAGGGCTCAGGACACCGGGGAGCTGTTTTTT
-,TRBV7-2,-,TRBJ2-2,CASSLQGNTGELFF,TGTGCCAGCAGCTTACAGGGGAACACCGGGGAGCTGTTTTTT
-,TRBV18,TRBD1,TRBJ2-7,CASHRDRGAYEQYF,TGTGCCAGCCACCGGGACAGAGGGGCCTACGAGCAGTACTTC
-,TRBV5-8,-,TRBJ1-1,CASSSYRDTEAFF,TGTGCCAGCAGCTCGTACAGGGATACTGAAGCTTTCTTT
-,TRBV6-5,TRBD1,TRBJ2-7,CASSYQGQGAGEQYF,TGTGCCAGCAGTTACCAAGGACAGGGGGCGGGGGAGCAGTACTTC
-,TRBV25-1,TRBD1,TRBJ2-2,CASGRQGITGELFF,TGTGCCAGCGGAAGACAGGGGATCACCGGGGAGCTGTTTTTT
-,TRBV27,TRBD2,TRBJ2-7,CASSSSPAGATYEQYF,TGTGCCAGCAGTTCCTCCCCCGCGGGAGCAACCTACGAGCAGTACTTC
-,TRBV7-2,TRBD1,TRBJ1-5,CASSLDRGNQPQHF,TGTGCCAGCAGCTTGGACAGGGGCAATCAGCCCCAGCATTTT
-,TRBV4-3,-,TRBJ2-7,CASSQGQVPYEQYF,TGCGCCAGCAGCCAGGGTCAGGTACCCTACGAGCAGTACTTC
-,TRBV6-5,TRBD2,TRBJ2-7,CASAALAGAHSEQYF,TGTGCCAGCGCCGCCCTAGCGGGGGCACATTCCGAGCAGTACTTC
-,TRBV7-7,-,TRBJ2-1,CASSLILSSYNEQFF,TGTGCTAGCAGCTTAATCCTAAGCTCCTACAATGAGCAGTTCTTC
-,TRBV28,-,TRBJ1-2,CASISSAWIRGELFYGYTF,TGTGCCAGCATTTCTTCCGCTTGGATACGGGGGGAGCTCTTTTATGGCTACACCTTC
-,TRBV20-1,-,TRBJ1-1,CSASRTEAFF,TGCAGTGCTAGTAGAACTGAAGCTTTCTTT